Sequencing of this T cell receptor beta chain was carried out in a study of human T cells and chemical hapten exposure. The overall study: Patients got weekly scalp diphenylcyclopropenone doses over the approximately 24-week study.

TCRdb passed the RACE reads through MiXCR, listing each CDR3 protein once. The repertoire has under 400,000 distinct CDR3 sequences, 5.1% of them found once; the top ten carry 2.6%. The sample's time point: pre-sensitization, week 0. Treatment in this sample: therapeutic diphenylcyclopropenone sensitization with weekly scalp DPC. Participating donors were patients with alopecia, aged 18 to 70 years, considered appropriate candidates for DPC. This clonotype showed up many times. Relative to the germline gene, one junction end is altered; a read error may explain this. This CDR3 has 13 amino acids. Germline V gives CDR1 LGHNA, CDR2 YSLEER.

The sequencing here drew on whole blood, taken in connection with sensitization to the hapten diphenylcyclopropenone (DPC). The receptor comes from a woman between 45 and 65 years old with alopecia areata. Some clones in this sample may be carry-over from other donors' samples. V is TRBV4-3 and J is TRBJ2-3; 10 nucleotides agree with TRBD2. DNA for the CDR3: TGCGCCAGCAGCCAAGATCGTGGCCAGCGGGAGGGGTTT. The encoded protein is CASSQDRGQREGF.